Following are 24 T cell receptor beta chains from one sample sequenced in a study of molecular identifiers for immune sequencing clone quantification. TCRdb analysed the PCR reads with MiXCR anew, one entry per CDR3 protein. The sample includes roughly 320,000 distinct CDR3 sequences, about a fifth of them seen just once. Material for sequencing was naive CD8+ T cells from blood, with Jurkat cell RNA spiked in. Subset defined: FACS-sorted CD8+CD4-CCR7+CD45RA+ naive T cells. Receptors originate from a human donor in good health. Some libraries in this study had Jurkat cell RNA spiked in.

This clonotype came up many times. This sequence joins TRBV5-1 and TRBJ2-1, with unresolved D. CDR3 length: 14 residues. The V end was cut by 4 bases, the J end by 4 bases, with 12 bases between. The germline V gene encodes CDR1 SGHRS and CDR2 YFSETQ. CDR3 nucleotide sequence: TGCGCCAGCAGCGCCACAGAGACGTACAATGAGCAGTTCTTC. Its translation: CASSATETYNEQFF.

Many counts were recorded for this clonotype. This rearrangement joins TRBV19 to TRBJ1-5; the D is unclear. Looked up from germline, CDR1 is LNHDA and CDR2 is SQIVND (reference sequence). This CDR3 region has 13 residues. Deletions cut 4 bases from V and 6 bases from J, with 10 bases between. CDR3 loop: CASSTNDPQPQHF. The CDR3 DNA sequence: TGTGCCAGTAGTACAAACGACCCTCAGCCCCAGCATTTT.

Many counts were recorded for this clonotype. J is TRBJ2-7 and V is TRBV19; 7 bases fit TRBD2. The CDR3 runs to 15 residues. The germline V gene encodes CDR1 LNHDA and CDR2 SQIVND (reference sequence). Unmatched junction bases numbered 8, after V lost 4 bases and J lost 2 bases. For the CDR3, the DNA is TGTGCCAGTAGTAGGGGAGGGACTACGACCTACGAGCAGTACTTC. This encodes CASSRGGTTTYEQYF.

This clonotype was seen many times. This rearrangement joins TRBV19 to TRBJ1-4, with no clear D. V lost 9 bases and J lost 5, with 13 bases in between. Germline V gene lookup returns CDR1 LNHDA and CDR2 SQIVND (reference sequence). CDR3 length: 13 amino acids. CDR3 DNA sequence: TGTGCCAGCTACTCCGGTCCCAATGAAAAACTGTTTTTT. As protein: CASYSGPNEKLFF. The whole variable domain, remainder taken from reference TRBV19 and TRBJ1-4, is DGGITQSPKYLFRKEGQNVTLSCEQNLNHDAMYWYRQDPGQGLRLIYYSQIVNDFQKGDIAEGYSVSREKKESFPLTVTSAQKNPTAFYLCASYSGPNEKLFFGSGTQLSVL.

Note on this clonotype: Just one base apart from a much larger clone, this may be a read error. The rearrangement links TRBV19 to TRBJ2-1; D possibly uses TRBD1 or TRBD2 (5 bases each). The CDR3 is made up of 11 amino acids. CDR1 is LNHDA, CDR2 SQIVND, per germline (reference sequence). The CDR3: CASSMGPALSF. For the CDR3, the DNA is TGTGCCAGTAGTATGGGACCCGCTTTGTCCTTC.

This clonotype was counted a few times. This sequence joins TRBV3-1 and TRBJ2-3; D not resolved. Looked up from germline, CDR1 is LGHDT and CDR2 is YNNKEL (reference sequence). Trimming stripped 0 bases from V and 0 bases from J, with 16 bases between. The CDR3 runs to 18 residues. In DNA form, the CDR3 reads TGTGCCAGCAGCCAAGATCCGGAAGTCATATGGAGCACAGATACGCAGTATTTT. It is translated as CASSQDPEVIWSTDTQYF.

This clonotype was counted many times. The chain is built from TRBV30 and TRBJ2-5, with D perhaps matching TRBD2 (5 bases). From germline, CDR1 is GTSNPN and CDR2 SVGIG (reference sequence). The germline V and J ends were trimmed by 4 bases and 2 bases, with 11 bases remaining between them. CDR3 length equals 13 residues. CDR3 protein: CAWMTWEQETQYF. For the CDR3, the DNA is TGTGCCTGGATGACATGGGAGCAAGAGACCCAGTACTTC.

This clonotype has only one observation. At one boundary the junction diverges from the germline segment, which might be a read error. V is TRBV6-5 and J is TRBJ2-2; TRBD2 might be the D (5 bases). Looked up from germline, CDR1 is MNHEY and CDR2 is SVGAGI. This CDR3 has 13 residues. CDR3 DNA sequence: TGTGCCAGCAGTCCGTTAGGCACCGGGGAGCTGGTTTTT. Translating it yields CASSPLGTGELVF.

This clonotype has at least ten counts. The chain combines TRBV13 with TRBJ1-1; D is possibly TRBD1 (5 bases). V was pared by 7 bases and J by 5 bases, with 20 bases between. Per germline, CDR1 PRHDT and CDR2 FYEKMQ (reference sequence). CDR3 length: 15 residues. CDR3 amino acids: CASTPQGRGATEAFF. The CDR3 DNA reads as TGTGCCAGCACCCCTCAGGGTCGGGGCGCTACTGAAGCTTTCTTT.

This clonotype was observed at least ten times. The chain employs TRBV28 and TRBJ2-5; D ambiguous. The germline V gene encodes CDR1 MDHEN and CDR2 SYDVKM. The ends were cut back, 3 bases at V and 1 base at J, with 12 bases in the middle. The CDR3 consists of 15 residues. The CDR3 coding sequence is TGTGCCAGCAGTTTTCCCCCGGGCCTCCAAGAGACCCAGTACTTC. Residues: CASSFPPGLQETQYF.

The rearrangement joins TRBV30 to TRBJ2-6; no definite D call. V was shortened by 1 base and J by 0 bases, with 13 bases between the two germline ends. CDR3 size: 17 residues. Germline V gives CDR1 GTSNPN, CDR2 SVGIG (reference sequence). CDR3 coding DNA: TGTGCCTGGAGTGCGTATAAAAAGGGCTCTGGGGCCAACGTCCTGACTTTC. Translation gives CAWSAYKKGSGANVLTF.

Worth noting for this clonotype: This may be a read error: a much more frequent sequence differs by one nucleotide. The CDR3 nucleotides are TGTGCCAGCAGTCCTTACATTACCGGGACTAGTGTCTACGAGCGGTACTTC. This encodes CASSPYITGTSVYERYF. This chain joins TRBV6-5 and TRBJ2-7; 8 bases align to TRBD2. The V gene's germline CDR1 is MNHEY and CDR2 SVGAGI. This CDR3 comprises 17 residues.

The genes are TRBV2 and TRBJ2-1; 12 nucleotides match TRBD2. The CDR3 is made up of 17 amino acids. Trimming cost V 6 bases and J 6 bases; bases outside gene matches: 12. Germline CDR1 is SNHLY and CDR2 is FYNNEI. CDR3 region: CASSAHPSGGAVNEQFF. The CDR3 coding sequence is TGTGCCAGCAGCGCCCATCCTAGCGGGGGGGCCGTCAATGAGCAGTTCTTC. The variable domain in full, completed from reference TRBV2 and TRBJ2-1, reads EPEVTQTPSHQVTQMGQEVILRCVPISNHLYFYWYRQILGQKVEFLVSFYNNEISEKSEIFDDQFSVERPDGSNFTLKIRSTKLEDSAMYFCASSAHPSGGAVNEQFFGPGTRLTVL.

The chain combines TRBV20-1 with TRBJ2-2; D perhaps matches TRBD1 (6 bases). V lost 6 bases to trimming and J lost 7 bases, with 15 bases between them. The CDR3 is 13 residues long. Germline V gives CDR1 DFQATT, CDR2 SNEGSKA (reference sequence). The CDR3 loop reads CSAEQGFGGELFF. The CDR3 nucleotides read TGCAGTGCAGAACAGGGCTTCGGCGGGGAGCTGTTTTTT.

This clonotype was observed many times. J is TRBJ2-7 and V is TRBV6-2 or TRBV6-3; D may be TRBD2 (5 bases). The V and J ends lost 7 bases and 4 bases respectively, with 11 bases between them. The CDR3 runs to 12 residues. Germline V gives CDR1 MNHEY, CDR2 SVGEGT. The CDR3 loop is CASTTGGYEQYF. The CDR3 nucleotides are TGTGCCAGCACCACCGGCGGGTACGAGCAGTACTTC.

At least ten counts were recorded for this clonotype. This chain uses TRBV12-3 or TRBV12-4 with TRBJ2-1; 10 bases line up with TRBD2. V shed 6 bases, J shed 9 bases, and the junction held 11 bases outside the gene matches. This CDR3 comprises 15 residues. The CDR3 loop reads CASSFLAGVAGEQFF. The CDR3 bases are TGTGCCAGCAGCTTCCTAGCGGGAGTCGCGGGTGAGCAGTTCTTC.

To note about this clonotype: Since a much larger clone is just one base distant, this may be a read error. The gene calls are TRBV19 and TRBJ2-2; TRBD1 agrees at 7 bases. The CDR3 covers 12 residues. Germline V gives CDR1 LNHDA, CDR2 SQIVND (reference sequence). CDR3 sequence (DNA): TGTGCCACCTCGGGACAGTTCGGGGAGCCGTTTTTT. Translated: CATSGQFGEPFF.

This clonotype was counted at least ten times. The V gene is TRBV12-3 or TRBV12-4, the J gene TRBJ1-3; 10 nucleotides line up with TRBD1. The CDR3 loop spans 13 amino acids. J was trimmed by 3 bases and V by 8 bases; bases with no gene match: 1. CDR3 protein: CASDRGLGNTIYF. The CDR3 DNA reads TGTGCCAGCGACAGGGGGCTTGGAAACACCATATATTTT.

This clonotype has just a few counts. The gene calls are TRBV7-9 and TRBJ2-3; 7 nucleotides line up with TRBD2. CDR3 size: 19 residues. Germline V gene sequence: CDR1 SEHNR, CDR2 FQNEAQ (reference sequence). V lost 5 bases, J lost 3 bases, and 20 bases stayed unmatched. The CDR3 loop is CASSANYLGGRALTDTQYF. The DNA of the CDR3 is TGTGCCAGCAGCGCCAATTACCTGGGAGGGAGGGCCCTAACAGATACGCAGTATTTT.

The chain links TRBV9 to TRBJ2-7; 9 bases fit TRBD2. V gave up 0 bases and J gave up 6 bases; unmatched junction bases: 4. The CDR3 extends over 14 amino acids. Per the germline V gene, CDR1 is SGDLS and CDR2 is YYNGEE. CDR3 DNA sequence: TGTGCCAGCAGCGTAGCGGCGGGAGGGTCCGAGCAGTACTTC. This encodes CASSVAAGGSEQYF.

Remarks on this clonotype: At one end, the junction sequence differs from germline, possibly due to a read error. CDR3 amino acids: CASSPSGFGLYERYF. The CDR3 nucleotides are TGTGCCAGCAGTCCGTCGGGGTTCGGGTTATACGAGCGGTACTTC. V usage is TRBV27 and J usage is TRBJ2-7; perhaps TRBD2 as D (5 bases). CDR1 MNHEY and CDR2 SMNVEV come from the germline V gene (reference sequence). This CDR3 has 15 amino acids.

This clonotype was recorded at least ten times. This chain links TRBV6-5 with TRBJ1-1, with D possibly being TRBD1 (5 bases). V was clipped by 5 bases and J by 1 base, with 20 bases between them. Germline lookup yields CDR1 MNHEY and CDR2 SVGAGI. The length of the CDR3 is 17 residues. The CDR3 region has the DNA TGTGCCAGCAGTCTCATGCAGGGTTCGATCGAGAACACTGAAGCTTTCTTT. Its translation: CASSLMQGSIENTEAFF.

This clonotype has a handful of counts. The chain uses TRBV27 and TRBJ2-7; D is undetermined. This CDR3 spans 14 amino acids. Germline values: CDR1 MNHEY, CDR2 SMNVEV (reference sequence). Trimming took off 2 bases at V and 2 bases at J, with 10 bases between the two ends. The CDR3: CASSLGLSAYEQYF. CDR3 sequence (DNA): TGTGCCAGCAGTTTAGGCCTATCCGCCTACGAGCAGTACTTC.

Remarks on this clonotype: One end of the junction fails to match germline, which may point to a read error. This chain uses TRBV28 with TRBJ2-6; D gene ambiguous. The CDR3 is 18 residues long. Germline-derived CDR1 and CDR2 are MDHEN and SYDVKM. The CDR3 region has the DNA TGTGCCAGCAGTTTCCCGGAACCTACAAGCTCTAGGGCCAACGTCCTGACTTTC. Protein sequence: CASSFPEPTSSRANVLTF.